This TCR beta chain was observed in a study of blood T cell repertoires in COVID-19. Sequencing was performed with immunoSEQ multiplex PCR; in TCRdb, only in-frame clones are kept and a portion is missing. This table holds over 200,000 clones, 84% found once. The CDR3 has 14 amino acids. The trim removed 7 bases at V and 7 bases at J, leaving 11 bases unmatched. The germline V gene encodes CDR1 MDHEN and CDR2 SYDVKM. Each recovered donor of Cohort 3 presented with two negative PCRs, clearance, or symptom resolution. The chain uses TRBV28 and TRBJ1-2; 8 nucleotides match TRBD1. This receptor was taken from a woman between 40 and 50 years old who had recovered from COVID-19. Material: PBMCs or T cells enriched from blood (not recorded which). The CDR3 protein is CASTDPGQGGGYTF. CDR3 DNA: TGTGCCAGCACCGATCCCGGACAGGGTGGTGGCTACACCTTC.